The sequence of this T cell receptor (beta chain) was determined in a study of T-cell memory formation after mild COVID-19. Study information: TCR clusters were largely donor specific. Overall study findings and caveats: Among CD4+ contracting clones, most were CM and EM, and CD8+ ones EMRA. Pre-infection memory showed some responding clones, and this suggested that cross-reactive memory joined. Later expanders leaned toward CD4+, whereas clones contracting from day 15 to 85 were balanced CD4/CD8.

Concerning this clonotype: Its antigen is not known.

TCRdb passed the 5' RACE reads through MiXCR, listing each CDR3 protein once. The data hold about 200,000 distinct CDR3 sequences, with around 16% observed a single time. Sample: PBMCs or a T cell subset sorted from them (not recorded which). This TCR came from an adult woman who had mild COVID-19 (a few samples of this study predate the infection). Cell type and time point are not known.

CDR3: CASSVDRGSNYGYTF. The CDR3 DNA is TGTGCCAGCAGCGTAGACAGGGGATCTAACTATGGCTACACCTTC. This rearrangement joins TRBV9 to TRBJ1-2; 7 positions match TRBD1. The germline gives CDR1 SGDLS, CDR2 YYNGEE. The CDR3 consists of 15 residues. J lost 0 bases, V lost 0 bases, and 2 bases had no gene match.